This TCR beta chain appears in the sequencing data of a study of T cells in narcolepsy. Looking at the study overall: Healthy controls were enrolled alongside patients with narcolepsy type 1 or type 2. Study-level findings and limits: Reportedly, autoreactive clonotypes were serially detected in patients' blood but not controls'.

This clone was detected only once. What it binds is not known. Trimming pared 0 bases from V and 9 bases from J, leaving 9 bases between. The V gene's germline CDR1 is GTSNPN and CDR2 SVGIG (reference sequence). The CDR3 is 12 amino acids. The data were produced by immunoSEQ multiplex PCR, yet TCRdb's version contains in-frame clones alone and is incomplete. The table includes about 30,000 clones, approximately 85% detected once. The receptor was derived from a human donor with narcolepsy. The gene calls are TRBV30 and TRBJ1-5, with D possibly TRBD1 on 5 matching bases. The specimen was CD45RA- memory CD4+ T cells from PBMCs. The CDR3 spells CAWSVRGSPQHF. In DNA, the CDR3 is TGTGCCTGGAGTGTAAGGGGTTCGCCCCAGCATTTT. Full variable domain (rest looked up from reference TRBV30 and TRBJ1-5): SQTIHQWPATLVQPVGSPLSLECTVEGTSNPNLYWYRQAAGRGLQLLFYSVGIGQISSEVPQNLSASRPQDRQFILSSKKLLLSDSGFYLCAWSVRGSPQHFGDGTRLSIL.